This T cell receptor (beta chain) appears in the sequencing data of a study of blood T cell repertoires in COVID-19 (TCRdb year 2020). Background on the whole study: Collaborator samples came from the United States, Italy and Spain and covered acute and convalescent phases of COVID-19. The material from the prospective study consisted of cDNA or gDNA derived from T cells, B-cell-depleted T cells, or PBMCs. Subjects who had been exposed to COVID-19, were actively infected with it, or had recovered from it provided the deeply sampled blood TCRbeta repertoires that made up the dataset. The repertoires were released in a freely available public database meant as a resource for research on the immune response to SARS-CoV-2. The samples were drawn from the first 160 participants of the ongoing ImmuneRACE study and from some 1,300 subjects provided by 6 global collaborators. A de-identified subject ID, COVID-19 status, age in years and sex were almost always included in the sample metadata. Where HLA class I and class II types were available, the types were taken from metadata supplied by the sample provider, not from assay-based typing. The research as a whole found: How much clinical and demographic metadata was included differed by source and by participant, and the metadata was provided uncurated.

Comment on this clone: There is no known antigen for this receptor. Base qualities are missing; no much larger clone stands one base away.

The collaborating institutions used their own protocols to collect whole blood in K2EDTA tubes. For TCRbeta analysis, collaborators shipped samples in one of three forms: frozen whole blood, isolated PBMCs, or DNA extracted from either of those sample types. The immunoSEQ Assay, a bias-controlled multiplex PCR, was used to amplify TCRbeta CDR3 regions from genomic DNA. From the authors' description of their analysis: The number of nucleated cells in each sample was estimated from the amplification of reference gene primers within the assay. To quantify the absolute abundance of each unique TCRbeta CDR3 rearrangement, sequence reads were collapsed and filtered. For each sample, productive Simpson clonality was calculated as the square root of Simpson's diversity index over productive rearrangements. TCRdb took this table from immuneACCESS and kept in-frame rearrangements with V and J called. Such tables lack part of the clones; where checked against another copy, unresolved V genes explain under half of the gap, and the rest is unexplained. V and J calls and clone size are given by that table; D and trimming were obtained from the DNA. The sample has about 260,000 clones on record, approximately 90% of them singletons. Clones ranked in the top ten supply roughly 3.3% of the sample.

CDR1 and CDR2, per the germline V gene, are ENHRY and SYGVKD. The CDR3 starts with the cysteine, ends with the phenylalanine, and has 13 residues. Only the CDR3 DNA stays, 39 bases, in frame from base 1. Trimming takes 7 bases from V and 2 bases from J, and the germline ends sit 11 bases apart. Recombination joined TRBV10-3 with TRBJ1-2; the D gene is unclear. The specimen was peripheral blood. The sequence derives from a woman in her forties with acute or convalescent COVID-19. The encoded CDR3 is CAINRGDNYGYTF. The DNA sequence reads TGTGCCATCAACCGGGGAGACAACTATGGCTACACCTTC.